The clone carrying this TCR beta chain has only a few counts. What it recognizes is unknown. The isolated RNA, all of it, was reverse transcribed, so expressed TCRB transcripts were what got sequenced. Assay used: immunoSEQ multiplex PCR; TCRdb lists only in-frame clones, some missing. The profile shows some 350,000 clones, around 9.6% of them singletons. The source of the sample is a study of beta chain features in type 1 diabetes. J gave up 1 base and V 3 bases, and 6 bases lay outside the gene matches. The CDR3 totals 16 residues. Per germline, CDR1 SEHNR and CDR2 FQNEAQ (reference sequence). Study findings and constraints: Among all four CD4+ subsets, Type 1 diabetes patients had TCRB CDR3s that were moderately but significantly shorter.

Sequencing input: central memory CD4+ T cells from blood. The TCR comes from a young man with type 1 diabetes. The chain uses TRBV7-9 and TRBJ2-5; 9 bases line up with TRBD1. The CDR3 sequence is CASSLVGQGTQETQYF. In nucleotides, the CDR3 is TGTGCCAGCAGCTTGGTGGGACAGGGTACCCAAGAGACCCAGTACTTC.